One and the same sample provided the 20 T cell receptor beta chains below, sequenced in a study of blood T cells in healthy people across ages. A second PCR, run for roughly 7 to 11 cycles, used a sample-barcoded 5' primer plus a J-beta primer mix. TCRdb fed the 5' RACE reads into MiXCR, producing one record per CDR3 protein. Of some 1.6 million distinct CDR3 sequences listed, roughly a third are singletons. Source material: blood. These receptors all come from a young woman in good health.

CDR3 in DNA: TGTGCCAGCAGCGCTACGGGGGACAGTCAAACCTACGAGCAGTACTTC. Encoded protein: CASSATGDSQTYEQYF. The rearrangement joins TRBV6-4 to TRBJ2-7, with a tentative D call TRBD1 (7 bases). Germline V gene lookup returns CDR1 MRHNA and CDR2 SNTAGT. Trimming removed 6 bases from V and 2 bases from J, with 20 bases in between. The CDR3 is 16 amino acids.

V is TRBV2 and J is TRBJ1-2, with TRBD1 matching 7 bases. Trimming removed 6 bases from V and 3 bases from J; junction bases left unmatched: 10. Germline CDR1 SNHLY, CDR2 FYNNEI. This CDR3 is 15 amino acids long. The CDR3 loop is CASRQRGQDYYGYTF. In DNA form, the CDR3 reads TGTGCCAGCAGGCAACGAGGACAGGATTACTATGGCTACACCTTC.

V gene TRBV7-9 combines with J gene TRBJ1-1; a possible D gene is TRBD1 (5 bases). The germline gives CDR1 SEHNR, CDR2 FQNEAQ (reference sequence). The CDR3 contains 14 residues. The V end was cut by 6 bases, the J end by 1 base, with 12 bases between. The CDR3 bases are TGTGCCAGCAGAGCAGGGTTTCAGAACACTGAAGCTTTCTTT. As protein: CASRAGFQNTEAFF.

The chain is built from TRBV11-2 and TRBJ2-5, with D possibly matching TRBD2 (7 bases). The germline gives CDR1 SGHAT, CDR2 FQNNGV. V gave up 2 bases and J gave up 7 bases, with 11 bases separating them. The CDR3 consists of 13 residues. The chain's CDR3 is CASSLMRGGTQYF. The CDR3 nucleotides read TGTGCCAGCAGCTTAATGAGGGGGGGGACCCAGTACTTC.

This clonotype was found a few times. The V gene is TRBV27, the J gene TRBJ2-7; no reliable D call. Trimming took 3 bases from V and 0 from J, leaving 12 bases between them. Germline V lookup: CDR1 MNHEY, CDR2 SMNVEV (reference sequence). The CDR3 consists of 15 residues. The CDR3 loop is CASSFGVTVSYEQYF. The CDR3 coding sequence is TGTGCCAGCAGTTTTGGTGTAACAGTCTCCTACGAGCAGTACTTC.

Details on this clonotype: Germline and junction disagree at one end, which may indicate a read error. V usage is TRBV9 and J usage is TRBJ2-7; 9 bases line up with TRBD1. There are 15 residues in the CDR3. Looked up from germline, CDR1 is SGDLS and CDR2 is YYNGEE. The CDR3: CASSVDGTGFDEQYF. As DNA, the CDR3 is TGTGCCAGCAGTGTAGACGGGACAGGGTTCGACGAGCAGTACTTC. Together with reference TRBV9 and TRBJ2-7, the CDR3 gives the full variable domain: DSGVTQTPKHLITATGQRVTLRCSPRSGDLSVYWYQQSLDQGLQFLIQYYNGEERAKGNILERFSAQQFPDLHSELNLSSLELGDSALYFCASSVDGTGFDEQYFGPGTRLTVT.

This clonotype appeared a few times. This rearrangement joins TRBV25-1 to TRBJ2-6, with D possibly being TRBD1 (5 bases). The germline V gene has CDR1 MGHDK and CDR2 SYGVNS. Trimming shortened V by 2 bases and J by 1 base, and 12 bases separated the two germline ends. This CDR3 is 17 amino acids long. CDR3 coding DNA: TGTGCCAGCAGTGAAGGGATCCAGGGATCTGGGGCCAACGTCCTGACTTTC. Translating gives CASSEGIQGSGANVLTF. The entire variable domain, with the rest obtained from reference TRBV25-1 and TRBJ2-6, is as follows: EADIYQTPRYLVIGTGKKITLECSQTMGHDKMYWYQQDPGMELHLIHYSYGVNSTEKGDLSSESTVSRIRTEHFPLTLESARPSHTSQYLCASSEGIQGSGANVLTFGAGSRLTVL.

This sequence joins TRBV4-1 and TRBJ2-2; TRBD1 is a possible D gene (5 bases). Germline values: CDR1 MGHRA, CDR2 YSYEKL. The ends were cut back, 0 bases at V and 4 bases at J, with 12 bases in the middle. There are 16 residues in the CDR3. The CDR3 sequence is CASSQDAGPGTGELFF. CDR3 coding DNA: TGCGCCAGCAGCCAAGATGCAGGGCCGGGCACCGGGGAGCTGTTTTTT.

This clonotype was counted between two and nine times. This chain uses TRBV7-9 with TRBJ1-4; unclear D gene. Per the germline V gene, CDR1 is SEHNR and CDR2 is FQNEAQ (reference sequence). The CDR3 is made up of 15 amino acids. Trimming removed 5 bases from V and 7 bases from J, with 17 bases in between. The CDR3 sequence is CASSPPQEDREKLFF. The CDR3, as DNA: TGTGCCAGCAGCCCCCCGCAGGAAGATCGTGAAAAACTGTTTTTT.

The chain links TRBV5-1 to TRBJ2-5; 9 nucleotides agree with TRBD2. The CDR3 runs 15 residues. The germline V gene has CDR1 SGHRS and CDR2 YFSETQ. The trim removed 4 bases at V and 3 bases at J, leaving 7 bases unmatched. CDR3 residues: CASSLRLAVEETQYF. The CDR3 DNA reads TGCGCCAGCAGCCTACGACTAGCGGTAGAAGAGACCCAGTACTTC.

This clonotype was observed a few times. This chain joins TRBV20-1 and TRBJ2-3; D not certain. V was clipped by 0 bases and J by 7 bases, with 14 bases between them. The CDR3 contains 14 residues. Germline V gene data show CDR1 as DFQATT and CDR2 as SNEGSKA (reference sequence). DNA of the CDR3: TGCAGTGCTAGAGATCGTCACAATACAAATACGCAGTATTTT. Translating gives CSARDRHNTNTQYF.

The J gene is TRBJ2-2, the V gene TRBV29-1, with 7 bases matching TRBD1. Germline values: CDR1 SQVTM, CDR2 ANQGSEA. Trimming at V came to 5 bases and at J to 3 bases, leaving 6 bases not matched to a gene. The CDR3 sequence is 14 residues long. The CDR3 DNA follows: TGCAGCGTTACCGGGACAGTTTACACCGGGGAGCTGTTTTTT. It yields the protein CSVTGTVYTGELFF.

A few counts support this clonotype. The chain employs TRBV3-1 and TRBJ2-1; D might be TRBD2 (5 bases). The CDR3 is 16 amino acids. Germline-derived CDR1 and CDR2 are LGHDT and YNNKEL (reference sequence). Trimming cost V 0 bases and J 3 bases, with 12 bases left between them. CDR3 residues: CASSQEAAPVYNEQFF. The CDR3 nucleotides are TGTGCCAGCAGCCAAGAAGCGGCCCCCGTCTACAATGAGCAGTTCTTC.

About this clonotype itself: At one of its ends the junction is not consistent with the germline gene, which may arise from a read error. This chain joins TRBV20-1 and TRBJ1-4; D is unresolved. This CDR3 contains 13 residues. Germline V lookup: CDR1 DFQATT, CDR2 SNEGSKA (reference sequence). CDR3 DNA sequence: TGCAGTGCTAGGGCAGCAACTAATGGAAAACTGTTTTTT. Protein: CSARAATNGKLFF.

Here the CDR3 reads CASSPWFTDNEQFF. Written as DNA, the CDR3 is TGTGCCAGCAGCCCCTGGTTCACCGACAATGAGCAGTTCTTC. The V gene is TRBV7-8, the J gene TRBJ2-1; D is undetermined. CDR1 is SGHVS and CDR2 is FQNEAQ in the germline V gene. This CDR3 contains 14 residues. Trimming removed 5 bases from V and 5 bases from J, with 13 bases in between.

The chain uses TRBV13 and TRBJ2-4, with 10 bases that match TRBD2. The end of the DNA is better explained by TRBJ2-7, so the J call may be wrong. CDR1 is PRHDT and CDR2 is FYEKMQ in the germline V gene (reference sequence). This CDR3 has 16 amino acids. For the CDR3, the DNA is TGTGCCAGCAGCTTCACTAGCGGGAAATCGGCCTACGAGCAGTACTTC. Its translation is CASSFTSGKSAYEQYF.

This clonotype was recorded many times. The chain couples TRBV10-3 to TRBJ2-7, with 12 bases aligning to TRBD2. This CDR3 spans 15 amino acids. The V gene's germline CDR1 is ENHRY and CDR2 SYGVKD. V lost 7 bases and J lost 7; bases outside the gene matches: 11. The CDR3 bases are TGTGCCATCAACCCAGAGACTAGCGGGAGAGGAGAGCAGTACTTC. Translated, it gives CAINPETSGRGEQYF.

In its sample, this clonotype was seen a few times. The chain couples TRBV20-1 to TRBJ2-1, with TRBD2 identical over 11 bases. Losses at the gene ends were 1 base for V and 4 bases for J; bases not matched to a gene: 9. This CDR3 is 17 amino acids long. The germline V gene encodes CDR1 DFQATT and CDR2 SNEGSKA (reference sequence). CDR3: CSARVSSGRTGYNEQFF. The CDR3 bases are TGCAGTGCTAGAGTATCTAGCGGGAGGACCGGATACAATGAGCAGTTCTTC.

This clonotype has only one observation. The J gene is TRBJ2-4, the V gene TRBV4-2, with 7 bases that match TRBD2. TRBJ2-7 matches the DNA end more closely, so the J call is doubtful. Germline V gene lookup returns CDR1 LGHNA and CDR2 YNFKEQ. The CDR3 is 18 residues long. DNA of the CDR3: TGTGCCAGCAGCCAAGATCGTCCGACTAGCCGACTGCTCTACGAGCAGTACTTC. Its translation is CASSQDRPTSRLLYEQYF.

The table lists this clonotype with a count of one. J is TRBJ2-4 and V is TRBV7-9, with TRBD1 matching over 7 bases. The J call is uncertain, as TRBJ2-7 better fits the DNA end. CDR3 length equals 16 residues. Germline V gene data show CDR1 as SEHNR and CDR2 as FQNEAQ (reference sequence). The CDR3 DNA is TGTGCCAGCAGGTTGGTCTCAGGGACAGTCCTCTACGAGCAGTACTTC. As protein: CASRLVSGTVLYEQYF.